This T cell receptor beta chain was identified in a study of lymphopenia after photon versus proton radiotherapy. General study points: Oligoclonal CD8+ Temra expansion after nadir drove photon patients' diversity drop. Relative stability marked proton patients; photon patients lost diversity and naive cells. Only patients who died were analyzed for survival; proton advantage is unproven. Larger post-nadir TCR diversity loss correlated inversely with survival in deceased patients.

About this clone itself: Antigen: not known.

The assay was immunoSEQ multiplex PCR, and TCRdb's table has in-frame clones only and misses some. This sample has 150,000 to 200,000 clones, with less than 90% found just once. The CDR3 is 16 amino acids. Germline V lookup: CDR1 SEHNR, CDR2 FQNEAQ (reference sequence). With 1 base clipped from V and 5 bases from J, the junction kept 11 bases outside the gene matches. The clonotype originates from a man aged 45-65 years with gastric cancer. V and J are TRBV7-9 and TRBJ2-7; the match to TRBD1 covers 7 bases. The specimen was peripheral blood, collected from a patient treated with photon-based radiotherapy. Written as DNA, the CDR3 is TGTGCCAGCAGCTTAGGAAAGACAGGGAAAGGCCACGAGCAGTACTTC. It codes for CASSLGKTGKGHEQYF.